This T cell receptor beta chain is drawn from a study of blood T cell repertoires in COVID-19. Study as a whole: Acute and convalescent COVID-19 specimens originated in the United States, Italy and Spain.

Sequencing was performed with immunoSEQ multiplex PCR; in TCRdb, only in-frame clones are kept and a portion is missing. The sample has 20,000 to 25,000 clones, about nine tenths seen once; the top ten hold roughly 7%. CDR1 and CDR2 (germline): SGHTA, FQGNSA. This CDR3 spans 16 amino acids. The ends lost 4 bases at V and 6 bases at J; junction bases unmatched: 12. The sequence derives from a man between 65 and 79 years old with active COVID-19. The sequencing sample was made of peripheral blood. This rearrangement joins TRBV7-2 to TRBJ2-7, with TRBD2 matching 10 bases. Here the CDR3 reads CASSSQPGLAPLEQYF. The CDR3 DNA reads TGTGCCAGCAGCTCGCAACCGGGACTAGCGCCCCTCGAGCAGTACTTC.